This entry is about one T cell receptor (beta chain). TCRdb's table, derived via immunoSEQ multiplex PCR, lists solely in-frame clones and lacks some. The sample holds roughly 150,000 clones; 90% to 95% are singletons and the top ten take 1.5%. V trimming: 6 bases; J trimming: 9 bases; junction bases outside the gene matches: 5. CDR3 length equals 11 residues. CDR1 and CDR2 (germline): DFQATT, SNEGSKA (reference sequence). This record comes from a study of T cell responses to AZD1222 COVID-19 vaccine. This TCR was sampled from an adult who received the AZD1222 COVID-19 vaccine. This specimen consisted of peripheral blood, obtained 28 days after the second AZD1222 dose. This rearrangement joins TRBV20-1 to TRBJ2-1; 7 positions agree with TRBD2. The CDR3 nucleotides are TGCAGTGCCTTCAAGCGGGGTGAGCAGTTCTTC. Its protein product is CSAFKRGEQFF.